Following are 28 T cell receptor beta chains from one sample sequenced in a study of blood T cell repertoires in COVID-19. The table came from immunoSEQ multiplex PCR; TCRdb's copy has only in-frame clones and leaves some out. In the table there are more than 85,000 clones, roughly 80% of which are singletons. Sequencing was performed on peripheral blood. These receptor sequences come from a human donor in a cohort sampled during active COVID-19.

The V call is TRBV28, the J call TRBJ1-2; 9 bases fit TRBD1. This CDR3 contains 15 residues. The junction had 8 bases not matched to a gene; V was cut back by 6 bases and J by 3 bases. Germline assignment: CDR1 MDHEN and CDR2 SYDVKM. This chain's CDR3 is CASSSTQGAHYGYTF. CDR3 nucleotide sequence: TGTGCCAGCAGCAGCACACAGGGGGCCCACTATGGCTACACCTTC.

The rearrangement links TRBV28 to TRBJ1-5; unclear D gene. The CDR3 is 13 residues long. Germline CDR1 MDHEN, CDR2 SYDVKM. V was pared by 6 bases and J by 4 bases, with 10 bases between. CDR3 amino acids: CASSPGLNQPQHF. DNA for the CDR3: TGTGCCAGCAGCCCCGGACTAAATCAGCCCCAGCATTTT.

This chain links TRBV4-2 with TRBJ2-1; D is unclear. The germline V and J ends were trimmed by 1 base and 2 bases, with 12 bases remaining between them. CDR1 and CDR2 from the germline V gene are LGHNA and YNFKEQ. This CDR3 comprises 16 residues. CDR3 DNA: TGTGCCAGCAGCCAAGTCCTGGCGGCAGCCTACAATGAGCAGTTCTTC. It translates to CASSQVLAAAYNEQFF.

The CDR3: CASSLRTRSGLGTDTQYF. The CDR3 bases are TGTGCCAGCAGCTTGAGGACCCGATCAGGGTTAGGCACAGATACGCAGTATTTT. The V and J genes are TRBV5-4 and TRBJ2-3, with D perhaps matching TRBD1 (5 bases). The CDR3 is made up of 18 amino acids. Germline values: CDR1 SGHNT, CDR2 YYREEE (reference sequence). Trimming shortened V by 1 base and J by 1 base, and 19 bases separated the two germline ends.

The chain employs TRBV12-3 or TRBV12-4 and TRBJ1-2; a weak D match, TRBD1 (5 bases). Trimming removed 9 bases from V and 4 bases from J, with 12 bases in between. The CDR3 spans 12 residues. CDR3 residues: CASSQGFYGYTF. The CDR3 DNA reads TGTGCCAGTAGTCAGGGATTCTATGGCTACACCTTC.

There are a few counts of this clone. The V gene is TRBV7-9, the J gene TRBJ1-5, with 9 bases aligning to TRBD1. Germline values: CDR1 SEHNR, CDR2 FQNEAQ (reference sequence). V was pared by 5 bases and J by 6 bases, with 11 bases of the junction left unmatched. There are 16 residues in the CDR3. The CDR3 reads CASSRGTGKEGQPQHF. CDR3 nucleotide sequence: TGTGCCAGCAGCCGAGGGACAGGGAAAGAAGGTCAGCCCCAGCATTTT.

V is TRBV7-8 and J is TRBJ2-1, with unresolved D. Between the trimmed V and J ends, which lost 5 bases and 7 bases, there was a span of 15 bases. The CDR3 loop spans 14 amino acids. Germline CDR1 is SGHVS and CDR2 is FQNEAQ. DNA for the CDR3: TGTGCCAGCAGCCGTGTTATCGTTTATAATGAGCAGTTCTTC. It specifies CASSRVIVYNEQFF.

This clone has just a few counts. This sequence joins TRBV18 and TRBJ2-7, with D perhaps TRBD1 (7 bases). CDR1 is KGHSH and CDR2 is LQKENI in the germline V gene. CDR3 length: 16 amino acids. Trimming cost V 2 bases and J 5 bases, with 19 bases left between them. The CDR3 spells CASSPTGPGGLNEQYF. CDR3 bases: TGTGCCAGCTCACCAACCGGACCAGGGGGGCTGAACGAGCAGTACTTC. The variable domain in full, completed from reference TRBV18 and TRBJ2-7, reads NAGVMQNPRHLVRRRGQEARLRCSPMKGHSHVYWYRQLPEEGLKFMVYLQKENIIDESGMPKERFSAEFPKEGPSILRIQQVVRGDSAAYFCASSPTGPGGLNEQYFGPGTRLTVT.

The gene calls are TRBV27 and TRBJ1-1, with 8 bases lining up with TRBD1. V lost 6 bases, J lost 1 base, and 13 bases stayed unmatched. Germline V gene lookup returns CDR1 MNHEY and CDR2 SMNVEV (reference sequence). The CDR3 totals 17 residues. The CDR3 loop is CASRPGQGAPRNTEAFF. CDR3 in DNA: TGTGCCAGCAGACCGGGGCAGGGGGCCCCGAGGAACACTGAAGCTTTCTTT.

The chain links TRBV5-3 to TRBJ1-2; possible D gene TRBD1, 5 bases. TRBV5-3 is an ORF; its function is uncertain. The CDR3 is 20 amino acids. With 6 bases removed from V and 0 bases from J, the gap between germline ends came to 30 bases. DNA of the CDR3: TGTGCCAGAATCGCTTCCATTCGATGGGAGGGACGTGCGGCTAACTATGGCTACACCTTC. Amino acid sequence: CARIASIRWEGRAANYGYTF.

This chain links TRBV12-5 with TRBJ2-5; D might be TRBD1 (5 bases). V dropped 5 bases and J dropped 7 bases, with 14 bases sitting between them. This CDR3 is 13 amino acids long. Germline-derived CDR1 and CDR2 are LGHNT and FRNRAP. The DNA of the CDR3 is TGTGCTAGTGGTAACCAGGGTCCAGGGACCCAGTACTTC. It translates to CASGNQGPGTQYF.

The genes are TRBV11-2 and TRBJ1-1; no clear D. This CDR3 spans 13 amino acids. Trimming pared 5 bases from V and 5 bases from J, leaving 12 bases between. Germline assignment: CDR1 SGHAT and CDR2 FQNNGV. CDR3 coding DNA: TGTGCCAGCAGCCCGCTCCCGGGTACTGAAGCTTTCTTT. Its protein is CASSPLPGTEAFF.

The chain is built from TRBV10-2 and TRBJ1-2; TRBD1 is a possible D gene (6 bases). The CDR3 is 15 amino acids. V lost 6 bases and J 0 bases, leaving 14 bases between the germline ends. Germline assignment: CDR1 WSHSY and CDR2 SAAADI. CDR3 region: CASSRPDRANYGYTF. CDR3 bases: TGCGCCAGCAGCCGCCCGGACAGAGCTAACTATGGCTACACCTTC.

The chain couples TRBV19 to TRBJ1-2; tentatively, D is TRBD1 (5 bases). CDR3 length: 13 amino acids. V was cut by 8 bases and J by 2 bases, with 12 bases left in between. Germline V lookup: CDR1 LNHDA, CDR2 SQIVND (reference sequence). The DNA of the CDR3 is TGTGCCAGTGCCCCCCAGGGAAACTATGGCTACACCTTC. Its translation is CASAPQGNYGYTF.

This clone was counted once. This chain joins TRBV4-1 and TRBJ2-7, with TRBD1 matching 10 bases. The V segment lost 3 bases and the J segment 6 bases; nucleotides outside the gene matches: 5. CDR3 length: 14 residues. The germline CDR1 and CDR2 sequences are MGHRA and YSYEKL. The CDR3 bases are TGCGCCAGCAGCCAGGTTGACAGGGGGCGCGAGCAGTACTTC. Amino acid sequence: CASSQVDRGREQYF.

The V gene is TRBV11-2, the J gene TRBJ1-1, with D uncertain. Germline loops: CDR1 SGHAT, CDR2 FQNNGV. Trimming left V 2 bases short and J 4 bases short, with 5 bases between. The CDR3 sequence is 12 residues long. In DNA form, the CDR3 reads TGTGCCAGCAGCTTATACGGCACTGAAGCTTTCTTT. As protein: CASSLYGTEAFF.

This clone was recorded only once. The CDR3 is CASSVTGYGNEQYF. For the CDR3, the DNA is TGCGCCAGCAGCGTGACAGGGTACGGAAACGAGCAGTACTTC. V and J are TRBV5-1 and TRBJ2-7; 7 positions agree with TRBD1. With V trimmed by 4 bases and J by 5 bases, 9 bases remained unmatched. Germline CDR1 is SGHRS and CDR2 is YFSETQ. CDR3 length: 14 residues.

This clone was found a few times. This chain links TRBV27 with TRBJ2-7, with 9 bases identical to TRBD1. The CDR3 is made up of 17 amino acids. With V trimmed by 5 bases and J by 4 bases, 15 bases remained unmatched. Germline assignment: CDR1 MNHEY and CDR2 SMNVEV (reference sequence). DNA for the CDR3: TGTGCCAGCAGTCAGATCCGCGGACAGGGGAAAAATTACGAGCAGTACTTC. This sequence encodes CASSQIRGQGKNYEQYF.

The J gene is TRBJ1-6, the V gene TRBV7-9; TRBD1 is a possible D gene (6 bases). Per germline, CDR1 SEHNR and CDR2 FQNEAQ (reference sequence). The CDR3 covers 15 residues. Trimming shortened V by 5 bases and J by 5 bases, and 13 bases separated the two germline ends. CDR3 residues: CASSPGQPHNSPLHF. CDR3 nucleotide sequence: TGTGCCAGCAGCCCCGGACAGCCCCATAATTCACCCCTCCACTTT. Combining the CDR3 with reference TRBV7-9 and TRBJ1-6 gives the whole variable domain DTGVSQNPRHKITKRGQNVTFRCDPISEHNRLYWYRQTLGQGPEFLTYFQNEAQLEKSRLLSDRFSAERPKGSFSTLEIQRTEQGDSAMYLCASSPGQPHNSPLHFGNGTRLTVT.

The chain combines TRBV7-9 with TRBJ2-1; a weak D match, TRBD1 (5 bases). Trimming removed 5 bases from V and 9 bases from J, with 17 bases in between. The CDR3 sequence is 14 residues long. Germline CDR1 and CDR2: SEHNR and FQNEAQ (reference sequence). As DNA, the CDR3 is TGTGCCAGCAGCCCTGACAGTTGGTTGGGTGAGCAGTTCTTC. As protein: CASSPDSWLGEQFF.

The chain recombines TRBV6-5 with TRBJ2-1, with 7 nucleotides matching TRBD2. J lost 2 bases, V lost 7 bases, and 8 bases had no gene match. The CDR3 covers 15 residues. Germline-derived CDR1 and CDR2 are MNHEY and SVGAGI. CDR3 amino acids: CASKREGAPYNEQFF. The CDR3 nucleotides are TGTGCCAGCAAGAGGGAGGGAGCTCCCTACAATGAGCAGTTCTTC.

The chain uses TRBV28 and TRBJ1-2, with 8 bases matching TRBD1. CDR1 and CDR2 from the germline V gene are MDHEN and SYDVKM. Trimming at V came to 9 bases and at J to 8 bases, leaving 5 bases not matched to a gene. The CDR3 consists of 11 residues. CDR3 sequence: CASLQGEGYTF. DNA of the CDR3: TGTGCCAGTCTACAGGGGGAAGGCTACACCTTC.

The CDR3 loop is CASSQSGTQETQYF. The DNA for the CDR3 is TGCGCCAGCAGCCAAAGCGGGACCCAAGAGACCCAGTACTTC. This chain links TRBV5-1 with TRBJ2-5, with 7 bases lining up with TRBD2. Losses at the gene ends were 4 bases for V and 1 base for J; bases not matched to a gene: 4. CDR1 SGHRS and CDR2 YFSETQ come from the germline V gene. CDR3 length equals 14 residues.

This clone was counted between two and nine times. As DNA, the CDR3 is TGTGCCATCAGTGAGACAGGGGTCGGGGCCAACGTCCTGACTTTC. This sequence encodes CAISETGVGANVLTF. V and J are TRBV10-3 and TRBJ2-6; TRBD1 agrees at 7 bases. The junction had 2 bases not matched to a gene; V was cut back by 2 bases and J by 4 bases. The CDR3 extends over 15 amino acids. Germline V lookup: CDR1 ENHRY, CDR2 SYGVKD.

This clone was seen a single time. The V call is TRBV3-1 (or the pseudogene TRBV3-2), the J call TRBJ2-2; TRBD1 matches at 9 bases. Germline trimming cut 6 bases from V and 6 bases from J; bases unmatched to any gene: 8. CDR3 length: 15 amino acids. The germline gives CDR1 LGHDT, CDR2 YNNKEL (reference sequence). The CDR3 spells CASSSGTGPPGELFF. Here the CDR3 DNA reads TGTGCCAGCAGTTCCGGGACAGGGCCCCCCGGGGAGCTGTTTTTT.

A word on this clone: One end of the junction is discordant with germline, which a read error may explain. The rearrangement links TRBV27 to TRBJ1-2; D uncertain. The CDR3 spans 10 residues. Per the germline V gene, CDR1 is MNHEY and CDR2 is SMNVEV (reference sequence). CDR3 loop: CASSMQEVGF. The DNA for the CDR3 is TGTGCCAGCAGTATGCAGGAGGTCGGCTTC.

This clone was picked up many times. The J gene is TRBJ2-2, the V gene TRBV24-1, with D possibly TRBD1 on 6 matching bases. The V gene's germline CDR1 is KGHDR and CDR2 SFDVKD. V lost 4 bases and J 4 bases, leaving 9 bases between the germline ends. CDR3 length: 14 residues. The CDR3 DNA follows: TGTGCCACCAGTGAAGGACAGATCACCGGGGAGCTGTTTTTT. Encoded protein: CATSEGQITGELFF.

This clone has just a few counts. The gene calls are TRBV7-6 and TRBJ1-1, with 7 positions matching TRBD1. This CDR3 region has 15 residues. Germline values: CDR1 SGHVS, CDR2 FNYEAQ. Trimming at V came to 5 bases and at J to 4 bases, leaving 10 bases not matched to a gene. The CDR3 protein is CASSRAGGGGTEAFF. The DNA of the CDR3 is TGTGCCAGCAGCCGAGCAGGGGGAGGAGGCACTGAAGCTTTCTTT.